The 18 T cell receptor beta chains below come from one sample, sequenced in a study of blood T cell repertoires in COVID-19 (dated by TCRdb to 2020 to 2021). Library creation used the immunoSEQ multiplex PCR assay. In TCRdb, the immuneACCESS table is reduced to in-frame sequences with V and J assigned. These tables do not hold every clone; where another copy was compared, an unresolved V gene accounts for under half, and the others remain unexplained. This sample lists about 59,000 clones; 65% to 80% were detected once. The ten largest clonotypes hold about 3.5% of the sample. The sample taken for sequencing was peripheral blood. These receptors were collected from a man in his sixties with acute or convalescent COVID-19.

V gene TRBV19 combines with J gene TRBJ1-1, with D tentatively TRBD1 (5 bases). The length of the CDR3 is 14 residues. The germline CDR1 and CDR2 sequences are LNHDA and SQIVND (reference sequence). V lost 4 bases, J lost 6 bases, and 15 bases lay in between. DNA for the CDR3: TGTGCCAGTAGTACGCGGGCCCCGGGGGCTGAAGCTTTCTTT. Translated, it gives CASSTRAPGAEAFF.

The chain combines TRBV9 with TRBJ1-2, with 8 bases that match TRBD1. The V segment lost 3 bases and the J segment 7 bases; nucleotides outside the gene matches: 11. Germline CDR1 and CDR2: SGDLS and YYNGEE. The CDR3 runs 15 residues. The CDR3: CASSADPGQGPGYTF. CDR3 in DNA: TGTGCCAGCAGCGCCGACCCTGGACAGGGCCCTGGCTACACCTTC.

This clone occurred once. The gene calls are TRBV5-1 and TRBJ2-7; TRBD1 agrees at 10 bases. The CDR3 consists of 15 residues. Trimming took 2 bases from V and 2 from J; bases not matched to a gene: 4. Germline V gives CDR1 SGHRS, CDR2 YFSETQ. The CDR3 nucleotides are TGCGCCAGCAGCTTCCCGGACAGGGGGGCCTACGAGCAGTACTTC. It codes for CASSFPDRGAYEQYF.

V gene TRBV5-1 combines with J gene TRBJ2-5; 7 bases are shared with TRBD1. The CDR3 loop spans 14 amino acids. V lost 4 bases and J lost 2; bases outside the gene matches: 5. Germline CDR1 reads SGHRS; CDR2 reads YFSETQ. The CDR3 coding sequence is TGCGCCAGCAGCCCCTGGACAGGACAAGAGACCCAGTACTTC. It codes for CASSPWTGQETQYF.

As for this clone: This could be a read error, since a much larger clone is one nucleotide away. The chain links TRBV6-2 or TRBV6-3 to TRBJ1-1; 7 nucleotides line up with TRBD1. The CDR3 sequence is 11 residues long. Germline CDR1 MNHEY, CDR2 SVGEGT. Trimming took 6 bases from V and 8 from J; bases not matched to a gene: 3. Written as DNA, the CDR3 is TGTGCCAGCAGCCAGGGACAGGAAGCTTTCTTT. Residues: CASSQGQEAFF.

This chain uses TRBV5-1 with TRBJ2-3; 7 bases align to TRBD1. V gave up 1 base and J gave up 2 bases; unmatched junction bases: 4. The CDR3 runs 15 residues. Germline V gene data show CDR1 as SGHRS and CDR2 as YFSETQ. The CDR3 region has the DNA TGCGCCAGCAGCTTGTCAGGGGGAAACACAGATACGCAGTATTTT. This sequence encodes CASSLSGGNTDTQYF. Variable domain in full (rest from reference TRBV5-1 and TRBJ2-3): KAGVTQTPRYLIKTRGQQVTLSCSPISGHRSVSWYQQTPGQGLQFLFEYFSETQRNKGNFPGRFSGRQFSNSRSEMNVSTLELGDSALYLCASSLSGGNTDTQYFGPGTRLTVL.

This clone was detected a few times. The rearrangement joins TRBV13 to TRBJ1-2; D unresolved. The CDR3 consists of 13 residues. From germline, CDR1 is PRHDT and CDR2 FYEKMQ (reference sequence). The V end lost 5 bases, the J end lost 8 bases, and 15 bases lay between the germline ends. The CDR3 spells CASSRPGFEGYTF. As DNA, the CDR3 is TGTGCCAGCAGCCGTCCGGGGTTCGAGGGCTACACCTTC.

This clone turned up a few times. The CDR3 nucleotides are TGTGCCAGCTCACGGGACAGCAACACCGGGGAGCTGTTTTTT. Protein: CASSRDSNTGELFF. This chain connects TRBV18 to TRBJ2-2; the match to TRBD1 covers 7 bases. This CDR3 region has 14 residues. Germline V gene lookup returns CDR1 KGHSH and CDR2 LQKENI. Trimming at V came to 4 bases and at J to 2 bases, leaving 1 base not matched to a gene.

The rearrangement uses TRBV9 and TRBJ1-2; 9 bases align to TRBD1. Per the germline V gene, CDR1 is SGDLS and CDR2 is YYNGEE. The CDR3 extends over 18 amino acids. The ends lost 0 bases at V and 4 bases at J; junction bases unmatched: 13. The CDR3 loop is CASSVDGRRQGEGYGYTF. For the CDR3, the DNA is TGTGCCAGCAGCGTAGACGGAAGACGACAGGGGGAGGGCTATGGCTACACCTTC.

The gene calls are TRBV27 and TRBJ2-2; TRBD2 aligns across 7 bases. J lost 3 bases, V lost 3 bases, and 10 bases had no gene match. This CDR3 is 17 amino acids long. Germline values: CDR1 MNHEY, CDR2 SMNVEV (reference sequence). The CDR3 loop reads CASSFLLAGRDTGELFF. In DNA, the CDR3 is TGTGCCAGCAGTTTTCTCCTAGCAGGGAGGGACACCGGGGAGCTGTTTTTT.

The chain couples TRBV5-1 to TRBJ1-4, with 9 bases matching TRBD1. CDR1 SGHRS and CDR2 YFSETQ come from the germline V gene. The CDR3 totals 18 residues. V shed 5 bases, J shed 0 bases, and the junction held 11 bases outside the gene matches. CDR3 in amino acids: CASSGGTGSWATNEKLFF. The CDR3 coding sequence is TGCGCCAGCAGTGGAGGGACAGGGAGTTGGGCAACTAATGAAAAACTGTTTTTT.

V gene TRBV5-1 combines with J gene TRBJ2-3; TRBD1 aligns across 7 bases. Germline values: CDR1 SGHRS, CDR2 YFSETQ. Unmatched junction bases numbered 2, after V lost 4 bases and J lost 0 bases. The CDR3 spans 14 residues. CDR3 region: CASSTGQSTDTQYF. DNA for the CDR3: TGCGCCAGCAGCACGGGACAGAGCACAGATACGCAGTATTTT.

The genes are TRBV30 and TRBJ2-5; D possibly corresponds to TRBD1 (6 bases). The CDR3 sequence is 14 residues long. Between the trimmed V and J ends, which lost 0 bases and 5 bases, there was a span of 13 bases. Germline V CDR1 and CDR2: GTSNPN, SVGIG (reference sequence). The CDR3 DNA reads TGTGCCTGGAGTGTATTGGGGGCGATGGAGACCCAGTACTTC. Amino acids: CAWSVLGAMETQYF. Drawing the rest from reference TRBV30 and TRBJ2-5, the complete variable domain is SQTIHQWPATLVQPVGSPLSLECTVEGTSNPNLYWYRQAAGRGLQLLFYSVGIGQISSEVPQNLSASRPQDRQFILSSKKLLLSDSGFYLCAWSVLGAMETQYFGPGTRLLVL.

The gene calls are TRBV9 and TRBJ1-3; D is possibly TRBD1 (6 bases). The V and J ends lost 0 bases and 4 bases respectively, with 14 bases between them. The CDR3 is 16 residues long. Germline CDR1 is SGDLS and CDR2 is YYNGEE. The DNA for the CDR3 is TGTGCCAGCAGCGTAGGAAACGGGGGGCTCGGAAACACCATATATTTT. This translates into CASSVGNGGLGNTIYF. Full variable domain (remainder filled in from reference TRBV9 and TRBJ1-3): DSGVTQTPKHLITATGQRVTLRCSPRSGDLSVYWYQQSLDQGLQFLIQYYNGEERAKGNILERFSAQQFPDLHSELNLSSLELGDSALYFCASSVGNGGLGNTIYFGEGSWLTVV.

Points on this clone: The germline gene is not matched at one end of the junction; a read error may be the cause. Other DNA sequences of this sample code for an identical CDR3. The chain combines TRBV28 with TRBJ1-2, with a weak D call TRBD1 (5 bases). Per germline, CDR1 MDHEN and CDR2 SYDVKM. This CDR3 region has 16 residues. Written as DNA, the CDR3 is TGCGCCAGCAGTTCCCCTCTGTATGGACATAACTATGGCTACACCTTC. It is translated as CASSSPLYGHNYGYTF.

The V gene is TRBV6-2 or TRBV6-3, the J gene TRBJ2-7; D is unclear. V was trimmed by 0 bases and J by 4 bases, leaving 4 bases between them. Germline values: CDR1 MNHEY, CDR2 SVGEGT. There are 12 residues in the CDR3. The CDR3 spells CASSYSAYEQYF. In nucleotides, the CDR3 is TGTGCCAGCAGTTACTCGGCTTACGAGCAGTACTTC.

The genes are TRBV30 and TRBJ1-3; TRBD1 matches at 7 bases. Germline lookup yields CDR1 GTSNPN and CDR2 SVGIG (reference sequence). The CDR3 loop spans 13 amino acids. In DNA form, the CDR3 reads TGTGCGGCTGGGACAGCCTCTGGAAACACCATATATTTT. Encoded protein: CAAGTASGNTIYF.

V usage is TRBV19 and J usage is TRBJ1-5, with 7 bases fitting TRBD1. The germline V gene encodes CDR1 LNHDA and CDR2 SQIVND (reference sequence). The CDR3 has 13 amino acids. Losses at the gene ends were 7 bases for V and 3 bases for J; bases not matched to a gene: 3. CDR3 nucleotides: TGTGCCAGTACTGACAGGGTCAATCAGCCCCAGCATTTT. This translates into CASTDRVNQPQHF.